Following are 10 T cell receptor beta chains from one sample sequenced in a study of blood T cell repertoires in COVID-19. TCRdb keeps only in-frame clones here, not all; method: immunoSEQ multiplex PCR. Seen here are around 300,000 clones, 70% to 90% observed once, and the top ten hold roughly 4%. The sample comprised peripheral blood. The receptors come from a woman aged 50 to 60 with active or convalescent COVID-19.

The CDR3 coding sequence is TGCGCCAGCAGCCAGCTTGACAGGGTCAACAATGAGCAGTTCTTC. Translated, it gives CASSQLDRVNNEQFF. The chain links TRBV4-3 to TRBJ2-1; 7 bases are a match to TRBD1. The V gene end was trimmed by 3 bases and the J gene end by 5 bases; junction bases not matched to a gene: 7. The CDR3 sequence is 15 residues long. Germline values: CDR1 LGHNA, CDR2 YSLEER.

The CDR3 protein is CASRDRGLNTEAFF. The CDR3 region has the DNA TGTGCCAGCAGGGACAGGGGCCTGAACACTGAAGCTTTCTTT. The chain employs TRBV6-5 and TRBJ1-1, with 9 bases that match TRBD1. CDR3 size: 14 residues. Per germline, CDR1 MNHEY and CDR2 SVGAGI. V dropped 6 bases and J dropped 0; count of bases not matched to a gene: 2.

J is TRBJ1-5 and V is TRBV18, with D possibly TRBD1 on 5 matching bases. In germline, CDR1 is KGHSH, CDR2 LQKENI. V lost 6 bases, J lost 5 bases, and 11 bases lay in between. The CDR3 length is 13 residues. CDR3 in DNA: TGTGCCAGCTCGTCCAGGGATGATCAGCCCCAGCATTTT. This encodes CASSSRDDQPQHF.

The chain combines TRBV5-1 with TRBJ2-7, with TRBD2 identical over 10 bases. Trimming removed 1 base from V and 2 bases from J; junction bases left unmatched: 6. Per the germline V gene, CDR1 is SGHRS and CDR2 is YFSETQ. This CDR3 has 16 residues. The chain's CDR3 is CASSLTGLAVPYEQYF. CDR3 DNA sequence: TGCGCCAGCAGCTTGACTGGACTAGCGGTGCCCTACGAGCAGTACTTC.

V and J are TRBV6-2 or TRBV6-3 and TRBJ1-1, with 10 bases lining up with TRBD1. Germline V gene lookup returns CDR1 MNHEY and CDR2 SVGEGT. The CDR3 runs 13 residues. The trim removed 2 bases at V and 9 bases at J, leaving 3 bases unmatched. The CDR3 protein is CASSYGTGEKAFF. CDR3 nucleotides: TGTGCCAGCAGTTACGGGACAGGGGAAAAAGCTTTCTTT.

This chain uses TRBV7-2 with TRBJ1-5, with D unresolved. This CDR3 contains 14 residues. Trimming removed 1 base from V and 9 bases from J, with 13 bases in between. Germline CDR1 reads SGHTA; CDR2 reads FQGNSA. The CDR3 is CASSLEVGRRPQHF. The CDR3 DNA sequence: TGTGCCAGCAGCTTAGAAGTGGGTCGGAGGCCCCAGCATTTT. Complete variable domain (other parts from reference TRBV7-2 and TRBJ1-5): GAGVSQSPSNKVTEKGKDVELRCDPISGHTALYWYRQSLGQGLEFLIYFQGNSAPDKSGLPSDRFSAERTGGSVSTLTIQRTQQEDSAVYLCASSLEVGRRPQHFGDGTRLSIL.

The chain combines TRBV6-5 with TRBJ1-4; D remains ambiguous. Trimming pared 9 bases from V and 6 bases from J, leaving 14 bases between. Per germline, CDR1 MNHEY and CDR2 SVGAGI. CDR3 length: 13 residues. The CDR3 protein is CASTYREHEKLFF. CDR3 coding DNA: TGTGCCAGTACATACCGGGAGCATGAAAAACTGTTTTTT.

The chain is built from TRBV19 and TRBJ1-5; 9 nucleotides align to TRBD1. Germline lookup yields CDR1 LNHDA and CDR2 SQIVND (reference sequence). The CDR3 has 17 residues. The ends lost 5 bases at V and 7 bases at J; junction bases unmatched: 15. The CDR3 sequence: CASSRAAGQGRGQPQHF. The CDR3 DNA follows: TGTGCCAGTAGTCGAGCAGCGGGACAGGGAAGGGGACAGCCCCAGCATTTT.

CDR3 nucleotides: TGTGCCAGTAGTATAGACAGGGGAAGATATCAGCCCCAGCATTTT. Translation gives CASSIDRGRYQPQHF. The chain employs TRBV19 and TRBJ1-5; D is perhaps TRBD1 (6 bases). Per germline, CDR1 LNHDA and CDR2 SQIVND (reference sequence). The CDR3 covers 15 residues. Trimming took off 0 bases at V and 5 bases at J, with 11 bases between the two ends.

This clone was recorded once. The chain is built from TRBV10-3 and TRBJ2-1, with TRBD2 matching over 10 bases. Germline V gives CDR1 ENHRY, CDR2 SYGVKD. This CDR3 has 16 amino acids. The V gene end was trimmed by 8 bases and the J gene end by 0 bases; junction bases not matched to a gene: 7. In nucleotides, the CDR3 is TGTGCCATCGCGGCGTCTAGCGGGGGCTCCTACAATGAGCAGTTCTTC. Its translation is CAIAASSGGSYNEQFF.